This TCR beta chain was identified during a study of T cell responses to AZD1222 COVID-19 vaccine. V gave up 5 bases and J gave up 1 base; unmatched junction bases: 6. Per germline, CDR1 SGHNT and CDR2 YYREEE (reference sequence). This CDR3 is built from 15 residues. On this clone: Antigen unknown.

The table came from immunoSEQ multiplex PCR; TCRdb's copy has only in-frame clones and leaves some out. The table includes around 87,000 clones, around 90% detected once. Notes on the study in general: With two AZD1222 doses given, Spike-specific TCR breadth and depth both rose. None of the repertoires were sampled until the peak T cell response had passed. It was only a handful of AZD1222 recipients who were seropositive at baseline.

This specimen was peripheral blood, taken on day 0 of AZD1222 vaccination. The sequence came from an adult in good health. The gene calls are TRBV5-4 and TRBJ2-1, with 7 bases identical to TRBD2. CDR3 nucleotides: TGTGCCAGCAGGATGGGACTACCGTCCTACAATGAGCAGTTCTTC. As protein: CASRMGLPSYNEQFF.